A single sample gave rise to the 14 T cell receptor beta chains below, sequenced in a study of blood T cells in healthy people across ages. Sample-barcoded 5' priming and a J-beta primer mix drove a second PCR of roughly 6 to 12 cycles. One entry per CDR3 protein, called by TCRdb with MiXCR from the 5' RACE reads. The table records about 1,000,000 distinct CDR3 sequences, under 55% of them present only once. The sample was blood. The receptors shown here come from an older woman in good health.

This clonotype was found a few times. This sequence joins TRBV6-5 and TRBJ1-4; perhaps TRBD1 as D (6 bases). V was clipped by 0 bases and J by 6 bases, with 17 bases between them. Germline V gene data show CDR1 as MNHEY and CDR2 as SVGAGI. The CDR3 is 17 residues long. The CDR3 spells CASSYSTAGTWDEKLFF. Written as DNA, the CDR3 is TGTGCCAGCAGTTACTCGACTGCGGGGACATGGGATGAAAAACTGTTTTTT.

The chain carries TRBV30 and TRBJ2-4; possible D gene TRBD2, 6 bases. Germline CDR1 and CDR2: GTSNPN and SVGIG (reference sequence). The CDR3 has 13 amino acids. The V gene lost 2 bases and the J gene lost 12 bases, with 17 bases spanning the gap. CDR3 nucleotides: TGTGCCTGGAGTATTACGGGAGAGACCAATCAGTACTTC. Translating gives CAWSITGETNQYF.

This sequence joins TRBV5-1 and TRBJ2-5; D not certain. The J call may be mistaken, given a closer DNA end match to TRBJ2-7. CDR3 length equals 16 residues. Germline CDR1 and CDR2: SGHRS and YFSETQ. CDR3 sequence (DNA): TGCGCCAGCAGCCCCGATTCGGACCGCCCATCATACGAGCAGTACTTC. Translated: CASSPDSDRPSYEQYF.

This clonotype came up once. The CDR3 sequence: CASSPQGQAQYF. In DNA, the CDR3 is TGTGCCAGCAGCCCACAGGGGCAGGCCCAGTACTTC. The chain joins TRBV7-6 to TRBJ2-5, with 7 bases aligning to TRBD1. J was trimmed by 9 bases and V by 5 bases; bases with no gene match: 6. In germline, CDR1 is SGHVS, CDR2 FNYEAQ. The CDR3 is 12 residues long. Complete variable domain (other parts from reference TRBV7-6 and TRBJ2-5): GAGVSQSPRYKVTKRGQDVALRCDPISGHVSLYWYRQALGQGPEFLTYFNYEAQQDKSGLPNDRFSAERPEGSISTLTIQRTEQRDSAMYRCASSPQGQAQYFGPGTRLLVL.

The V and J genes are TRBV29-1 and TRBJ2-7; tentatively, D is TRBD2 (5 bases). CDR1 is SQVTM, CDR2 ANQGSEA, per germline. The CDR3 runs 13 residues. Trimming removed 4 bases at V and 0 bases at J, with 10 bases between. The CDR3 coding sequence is TGCAGCGTTGCCCCGGGGAGCTCCTACGAGCAGTACTTC. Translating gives CSVAPGSSYEQYF.

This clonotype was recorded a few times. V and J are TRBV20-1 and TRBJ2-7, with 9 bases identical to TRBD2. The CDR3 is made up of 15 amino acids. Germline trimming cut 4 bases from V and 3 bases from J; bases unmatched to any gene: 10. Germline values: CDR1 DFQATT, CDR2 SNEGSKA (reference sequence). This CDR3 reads CSATEGLAGVYEQYF. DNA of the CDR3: TGCAGTGCTACCGAGGGACTAGCTGGTGTCTACGAGCAGTACTTC.

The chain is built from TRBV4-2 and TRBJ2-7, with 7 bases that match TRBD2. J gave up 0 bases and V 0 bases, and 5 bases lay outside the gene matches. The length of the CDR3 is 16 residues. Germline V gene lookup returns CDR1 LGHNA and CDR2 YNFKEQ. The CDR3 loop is CASSQDLGGSSYEQYF. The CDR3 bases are TGTGCCAGCAGCCAAGATTTGGGGGGGAGCTCCTACGAGCAGTACTTC.

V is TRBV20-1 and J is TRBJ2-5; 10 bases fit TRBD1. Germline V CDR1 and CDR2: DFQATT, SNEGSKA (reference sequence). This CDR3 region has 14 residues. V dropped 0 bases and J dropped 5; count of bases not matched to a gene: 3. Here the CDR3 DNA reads TGCAGTGCTAGAGATTCGGACAGGGGGGAGACCCAGTACTTC. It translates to CSARDSDRGETQYF.

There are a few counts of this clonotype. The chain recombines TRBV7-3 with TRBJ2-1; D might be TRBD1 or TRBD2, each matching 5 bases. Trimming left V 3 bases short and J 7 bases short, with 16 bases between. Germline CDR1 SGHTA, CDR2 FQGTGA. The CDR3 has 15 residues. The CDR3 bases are TGTGCCAGCAGCTTGGGGATGGGGACCATTAATGAGCAGTTCTTC. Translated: CASSLGMGTINEQFF.

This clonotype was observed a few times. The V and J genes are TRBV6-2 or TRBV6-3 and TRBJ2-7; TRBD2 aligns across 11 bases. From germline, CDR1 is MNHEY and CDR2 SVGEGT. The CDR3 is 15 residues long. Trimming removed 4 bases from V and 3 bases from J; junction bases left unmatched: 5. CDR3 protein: CASSSPGLADYEQYF. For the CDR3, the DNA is TGTGCCAGCAGTTCCCCGGGACTAGCGGACTACGAGCAGTACTTC.

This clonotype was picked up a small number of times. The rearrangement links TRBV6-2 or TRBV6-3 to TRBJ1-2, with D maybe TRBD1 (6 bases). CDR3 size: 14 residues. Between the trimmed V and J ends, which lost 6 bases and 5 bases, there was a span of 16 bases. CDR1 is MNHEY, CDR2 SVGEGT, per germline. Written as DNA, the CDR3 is TGTGCCAGCAGATCGGGGGGGCGAGAATATGGCTACACCTTC. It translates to CASRSGGREYGYTF.

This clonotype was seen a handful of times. In DNA form, the CDR3 reads TGTGCCAGCAGTGAAGAGGGGCGGAAAGAGACCCAGTACTTC. It encodes CASSEEGRKETQYF. This rearrangement joins TRBV2 to TRBJ2-5, with D maybe TRBD1 (5 bases). Trimming removed 1 base from V and 3 bases from J, with 9 bases in between. Germline assignment: CDR1 SNHLY and CDR2 FYNNEI. The CDR3 spans 14 residues.

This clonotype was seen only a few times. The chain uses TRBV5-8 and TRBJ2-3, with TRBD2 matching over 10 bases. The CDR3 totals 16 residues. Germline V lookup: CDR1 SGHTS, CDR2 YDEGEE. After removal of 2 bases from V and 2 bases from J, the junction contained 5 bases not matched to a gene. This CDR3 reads CASSFRLAGLTDTQYF. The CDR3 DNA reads TGTGCCAGCAGCTTTCGACTAGCGGGCCTCACAGATACGCAGTATTTT.

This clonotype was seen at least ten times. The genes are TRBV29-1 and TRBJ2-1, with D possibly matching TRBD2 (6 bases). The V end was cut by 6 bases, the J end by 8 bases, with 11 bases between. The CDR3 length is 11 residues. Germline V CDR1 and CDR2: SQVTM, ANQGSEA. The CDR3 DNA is TGCAGCGTAGGGACTCTGGATGAGCAGTTCTTC. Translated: CSVGTLDEQFF.